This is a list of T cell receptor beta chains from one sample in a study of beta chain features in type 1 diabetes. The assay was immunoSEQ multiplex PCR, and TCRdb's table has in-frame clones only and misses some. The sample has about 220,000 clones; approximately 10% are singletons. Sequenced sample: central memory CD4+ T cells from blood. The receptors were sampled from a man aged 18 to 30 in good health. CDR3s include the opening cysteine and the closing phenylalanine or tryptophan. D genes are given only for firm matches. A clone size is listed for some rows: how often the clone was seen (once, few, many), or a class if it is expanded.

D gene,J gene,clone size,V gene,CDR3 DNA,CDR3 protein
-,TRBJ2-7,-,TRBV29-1,TGCAGCGTTGATTCGGCAGGTTCCTACGAGCAGTACTTC,CSVDSAGSYEQYF
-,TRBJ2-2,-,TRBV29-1,TGCAGCGACCGTCCGTGGGGAGCGAACACCGGGGAGCTGTTTTTT,CSDRPWGANTGELFF
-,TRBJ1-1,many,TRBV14,TGTGCCAGCAGCCCACAGGGTTTGGAAGCTTTCTTT,CASSPQGLEAFF
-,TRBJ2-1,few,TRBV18,TGTGCCAGCTCACCACGGGAGACTACTTCCTACAATGAGCAGTTCTTC,CASSPRETTSYNEQFF
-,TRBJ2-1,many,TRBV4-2,TGTGCCAGCAGCCAAGAACTAGCCCGAGAGCAGTTCTTC,CASSQELAREQFF
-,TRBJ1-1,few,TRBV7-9,TGTGCCAGCAGCACTAGGCTGGGCACTGAAGCTTTCTTT,CASSTRLGTEAFF
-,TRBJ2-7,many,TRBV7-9,TGTGCCAGCAGCTCTGGAGGGAACGAGCAGTACTTC,CASSSGGNEQYF
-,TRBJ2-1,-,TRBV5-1,TGCGCCAGCAGCTTGGTAGCGGTTAGCTCCTACAATGAGCAGTTCTTC,CASSLVAVSSYNEQFF
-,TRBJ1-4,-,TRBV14,TGTGCCAGCAGCCAGGGGCCTCGGATTAATGAAAAACTGTTTTTT,CASSQGPRINEKLFF
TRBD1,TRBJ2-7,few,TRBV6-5,TGTGCCAGCAGTTACACAACAGGGGGCTACGAGCAGTACTTC,CASSYTTGGYEQYF
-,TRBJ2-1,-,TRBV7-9,TGTGCCAGCACCCCGTCCTCCGGATACAATGAGCAGTTCTTC,CASTPSSGYNEQFF
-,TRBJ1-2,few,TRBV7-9,TGTGCCAGCAGCTTAGCAGGGGACGTAGGGTATGGCTACACCTTC,CASSLAGDVGYGYTF
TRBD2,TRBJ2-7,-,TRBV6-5,TGTGCCAGCAGATCACGGGGACTATCCAATTACGAGCAGTACTTC,CASRSRGLSNYEQYF
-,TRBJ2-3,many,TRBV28,TGTGCCAGCAGACCCGGGGTCACAGATACGCAGTATTTT,CASRPGVTDTQYF